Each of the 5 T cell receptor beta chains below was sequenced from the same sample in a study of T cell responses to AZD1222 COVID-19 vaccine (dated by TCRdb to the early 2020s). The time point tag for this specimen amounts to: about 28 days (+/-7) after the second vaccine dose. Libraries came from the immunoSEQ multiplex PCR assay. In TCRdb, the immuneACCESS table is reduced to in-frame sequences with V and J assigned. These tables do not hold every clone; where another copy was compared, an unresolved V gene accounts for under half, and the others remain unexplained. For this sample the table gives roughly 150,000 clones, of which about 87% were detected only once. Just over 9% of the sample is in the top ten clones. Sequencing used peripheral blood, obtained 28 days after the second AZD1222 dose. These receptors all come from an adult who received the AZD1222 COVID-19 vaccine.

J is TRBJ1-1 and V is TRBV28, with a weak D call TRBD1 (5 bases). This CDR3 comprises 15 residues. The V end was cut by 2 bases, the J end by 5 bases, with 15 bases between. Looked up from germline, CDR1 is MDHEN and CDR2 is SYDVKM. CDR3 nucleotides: TGTGCCAGCAGTTTAAGCCCAGGGACGGCGACTGAAGCTTTCTTT. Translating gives CASSLSPGTATEAFF.

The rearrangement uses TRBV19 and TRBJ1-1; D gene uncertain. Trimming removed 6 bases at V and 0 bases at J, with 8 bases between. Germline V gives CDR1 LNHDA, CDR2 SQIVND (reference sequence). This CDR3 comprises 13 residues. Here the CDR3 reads CASRDTLNTEAFF. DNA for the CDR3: TGTGCCAGTAGGGATACACTGAACACTGAAGCTTTCTTT.

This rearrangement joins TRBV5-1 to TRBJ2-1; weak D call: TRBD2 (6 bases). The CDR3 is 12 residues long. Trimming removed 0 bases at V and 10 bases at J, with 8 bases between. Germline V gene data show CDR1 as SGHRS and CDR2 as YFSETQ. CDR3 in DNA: TGCGCCAGCAGCTTGGGTGGGAGGGAGCAGTTCTTC. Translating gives CASSLGGREQFF.

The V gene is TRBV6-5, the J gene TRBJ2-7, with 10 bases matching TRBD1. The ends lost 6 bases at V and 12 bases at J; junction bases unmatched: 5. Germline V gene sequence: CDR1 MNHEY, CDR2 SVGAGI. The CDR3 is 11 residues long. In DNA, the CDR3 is TGTGCCAGCAGAGGGACAGGGGCTCCGTACTTC. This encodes CASRGTGAPYF.

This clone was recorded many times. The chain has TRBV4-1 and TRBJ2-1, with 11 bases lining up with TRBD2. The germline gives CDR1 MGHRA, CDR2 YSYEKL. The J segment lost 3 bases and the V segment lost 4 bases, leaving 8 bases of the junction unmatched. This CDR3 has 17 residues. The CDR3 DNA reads TGCGCCAGCAGCCGAGTTTCAGGACTAGCGGGCTACAATGAGCAGTTCTTC. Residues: CASSRVSGLAGYNEQFF.